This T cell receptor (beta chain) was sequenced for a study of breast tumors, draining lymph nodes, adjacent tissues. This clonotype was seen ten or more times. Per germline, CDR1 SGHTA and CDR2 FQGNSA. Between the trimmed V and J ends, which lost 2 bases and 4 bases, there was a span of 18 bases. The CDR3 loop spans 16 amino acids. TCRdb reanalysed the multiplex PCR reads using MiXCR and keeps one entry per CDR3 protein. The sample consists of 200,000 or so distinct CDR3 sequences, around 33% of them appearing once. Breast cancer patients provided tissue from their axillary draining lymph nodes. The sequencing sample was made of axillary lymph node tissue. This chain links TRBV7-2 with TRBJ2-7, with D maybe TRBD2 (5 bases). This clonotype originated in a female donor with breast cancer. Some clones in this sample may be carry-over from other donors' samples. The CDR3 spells CASSLSALGAWYEQYF. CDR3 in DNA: TGTGCCAGCAGCTTATCGGCCTTGGGAGCTTGGTACGAGCAGTACTTC.